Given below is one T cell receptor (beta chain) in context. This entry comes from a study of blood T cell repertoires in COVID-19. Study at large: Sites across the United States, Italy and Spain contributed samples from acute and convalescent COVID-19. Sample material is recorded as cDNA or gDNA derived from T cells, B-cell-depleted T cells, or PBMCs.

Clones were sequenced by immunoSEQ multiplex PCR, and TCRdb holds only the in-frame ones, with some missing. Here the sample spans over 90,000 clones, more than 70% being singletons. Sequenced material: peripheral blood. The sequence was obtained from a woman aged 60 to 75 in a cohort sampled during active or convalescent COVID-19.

The CDR3 loop is CASSQDLLASGEQYF. The CDR3 DNA sequence: TGTGCCAGCAGCCAAGATCTTCTAGCGAGCGGCGAGCAGTACTTC. The gene calls are TRBV3-1 (or the pseudogene TRBV3-2) and TRBJ2-7; D is possibly TRBD2 (6 bases). This CDR3 contains 15 residues. Germline lookup yields CDR1 LGHDT and CDR2 YNNKEL (reference sequence). V was pared by 0 bases and J by 6 bases, with 15 bases between.